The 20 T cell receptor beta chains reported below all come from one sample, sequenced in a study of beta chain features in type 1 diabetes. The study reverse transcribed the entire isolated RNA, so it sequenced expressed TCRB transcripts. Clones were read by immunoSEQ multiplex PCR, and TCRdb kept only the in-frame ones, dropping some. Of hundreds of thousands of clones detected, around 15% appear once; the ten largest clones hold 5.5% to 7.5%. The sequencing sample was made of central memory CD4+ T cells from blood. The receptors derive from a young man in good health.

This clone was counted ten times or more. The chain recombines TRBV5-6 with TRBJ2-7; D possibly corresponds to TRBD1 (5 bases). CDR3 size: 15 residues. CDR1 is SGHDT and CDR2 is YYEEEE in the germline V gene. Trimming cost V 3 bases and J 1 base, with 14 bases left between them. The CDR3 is CASSSTFRGSYEQYF. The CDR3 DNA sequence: TGTGCCAGCAGCTCCACCTTTAGGGGATCCTACGAGCAGTACTTC.

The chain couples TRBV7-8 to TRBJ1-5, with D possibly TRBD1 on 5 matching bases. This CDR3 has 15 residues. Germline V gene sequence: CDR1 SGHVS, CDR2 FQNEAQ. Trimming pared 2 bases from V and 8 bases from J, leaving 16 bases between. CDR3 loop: CASSLSLSGTEPQHF. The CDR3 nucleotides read TGTGCCAGCAGCTTATCCCTTTCGGGGACTGAGCCCCAGCATTTT.

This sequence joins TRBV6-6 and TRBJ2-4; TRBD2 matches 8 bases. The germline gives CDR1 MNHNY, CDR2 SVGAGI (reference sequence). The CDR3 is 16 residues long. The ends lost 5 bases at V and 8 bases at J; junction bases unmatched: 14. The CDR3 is CASSPRVAGGPDIQYF. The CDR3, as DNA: TGTGCCAGCAGTCCCAGAGTGGCGGGGGGCCCGGACATTCAGTACTTC.

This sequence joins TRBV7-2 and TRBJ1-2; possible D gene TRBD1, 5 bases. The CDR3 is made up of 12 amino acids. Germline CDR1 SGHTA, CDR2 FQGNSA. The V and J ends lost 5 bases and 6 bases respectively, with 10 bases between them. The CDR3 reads CASSEGFDGYTF. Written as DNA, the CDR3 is TGTGCCAGCAGCGAGGGGTTCGATGGCTACACCTTC.

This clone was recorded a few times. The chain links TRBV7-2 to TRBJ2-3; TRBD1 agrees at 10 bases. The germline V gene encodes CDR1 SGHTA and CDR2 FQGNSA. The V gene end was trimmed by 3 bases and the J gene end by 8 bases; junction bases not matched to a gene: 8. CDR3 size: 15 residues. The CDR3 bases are TGTGCCAGCAGCTTTAGGACAGGGGGTGACGGTACGCAGTATTTT. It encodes CASSFRTGGDGTQYF.

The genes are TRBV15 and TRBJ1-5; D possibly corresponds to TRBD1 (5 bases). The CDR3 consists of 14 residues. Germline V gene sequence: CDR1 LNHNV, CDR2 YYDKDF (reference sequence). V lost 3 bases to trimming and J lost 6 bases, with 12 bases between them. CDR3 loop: CATSRGRGIQPQHF. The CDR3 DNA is TGTGCCACCAGCAGGGGACGCGGGATTCAGCCCCAGCATTTT. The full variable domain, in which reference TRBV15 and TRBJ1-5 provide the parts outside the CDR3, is DAMVIQNPRYQVTQFGKPVTLSCSQTLNHNVMYWYQQKSSQAPKLLFHYYDKDFNNEADTPDNFQSRRPNTSFCFLDIRSPGLGDTAMYLCATSRGRGIQPQHFGDGTRLSIL.

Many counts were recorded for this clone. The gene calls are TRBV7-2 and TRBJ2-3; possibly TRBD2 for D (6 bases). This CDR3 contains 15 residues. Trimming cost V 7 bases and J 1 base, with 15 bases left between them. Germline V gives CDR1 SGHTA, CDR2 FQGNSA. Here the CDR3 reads CASTILGLGTDTQYF. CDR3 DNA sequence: TGTGCCAGCACCATTCTGGGACTGGGCACAGATACGCAGTATTTT.

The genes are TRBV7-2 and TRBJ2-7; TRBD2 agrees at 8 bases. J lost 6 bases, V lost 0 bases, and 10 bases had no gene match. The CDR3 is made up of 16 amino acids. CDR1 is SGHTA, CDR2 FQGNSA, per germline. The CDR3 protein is CASSLAPDGRGSEQYV. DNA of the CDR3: TGTGCCAGCAGCTTAGCCCCGGACGGGAGGGGGTCCGAGCAGTACGTC.

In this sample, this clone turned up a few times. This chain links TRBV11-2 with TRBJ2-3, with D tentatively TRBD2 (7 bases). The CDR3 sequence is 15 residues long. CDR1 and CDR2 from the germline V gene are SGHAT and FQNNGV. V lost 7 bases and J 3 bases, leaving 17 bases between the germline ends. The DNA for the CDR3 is TGTGCCAGCACCCAGGACGGGGGGCCAACAGATACGCAGTATTTT. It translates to CASTQDGGPTDTQYF.

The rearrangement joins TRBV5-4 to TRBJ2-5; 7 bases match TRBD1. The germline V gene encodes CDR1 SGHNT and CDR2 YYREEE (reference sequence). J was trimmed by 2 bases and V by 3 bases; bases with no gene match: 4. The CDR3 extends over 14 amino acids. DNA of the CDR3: TGTGCCAGCAGCTCCTGGGACAGTCAAGAGACCCAGTACTTC. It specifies CASSSWDSQETQYF.

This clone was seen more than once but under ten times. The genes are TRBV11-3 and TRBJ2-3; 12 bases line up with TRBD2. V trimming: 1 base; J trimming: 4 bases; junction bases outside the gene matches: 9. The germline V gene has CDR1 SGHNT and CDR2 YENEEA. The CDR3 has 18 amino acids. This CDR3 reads CASSLGLAGDPGADTQYF. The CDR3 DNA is TGTGCCAGCAGCTTAGGACTAGCGGGAGACCCTGGGGCAGATACGCAGTATTTT.

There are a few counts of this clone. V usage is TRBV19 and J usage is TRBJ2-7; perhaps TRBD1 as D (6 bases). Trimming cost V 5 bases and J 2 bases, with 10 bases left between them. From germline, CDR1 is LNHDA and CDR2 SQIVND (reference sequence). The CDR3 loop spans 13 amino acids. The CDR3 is CASSLGHTYEQYF. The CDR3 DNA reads TGTGCCAGTAGTTTGGGACATACCTACGAGCAGTACTTC.

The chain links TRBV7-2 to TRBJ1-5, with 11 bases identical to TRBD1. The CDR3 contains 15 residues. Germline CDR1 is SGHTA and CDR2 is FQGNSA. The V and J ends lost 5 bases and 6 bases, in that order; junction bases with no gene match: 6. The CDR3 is CASSRRTGGPQPQHF. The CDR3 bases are TGTGCCAGCAGCAGACGGACAGGGGGCCCTCAGCCCCAGCATTTT.

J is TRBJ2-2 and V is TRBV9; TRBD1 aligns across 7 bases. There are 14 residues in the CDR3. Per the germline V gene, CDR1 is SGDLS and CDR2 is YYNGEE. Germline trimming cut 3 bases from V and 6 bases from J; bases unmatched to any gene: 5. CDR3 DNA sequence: TGTGCCAGCAGCGCTTACAGGGGATCCGGGGAGCTGTTTTTT. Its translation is CASSAYRGSGELFF.

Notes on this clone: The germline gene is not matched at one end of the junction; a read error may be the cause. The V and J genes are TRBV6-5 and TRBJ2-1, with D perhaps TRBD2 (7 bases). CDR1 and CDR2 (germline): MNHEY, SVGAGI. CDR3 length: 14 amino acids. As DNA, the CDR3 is TGTGCCAGCAGTCCCGCTTGGGGCGGGGGCTTTTCGGTCTTC. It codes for CASSPAWGGGFSVF.

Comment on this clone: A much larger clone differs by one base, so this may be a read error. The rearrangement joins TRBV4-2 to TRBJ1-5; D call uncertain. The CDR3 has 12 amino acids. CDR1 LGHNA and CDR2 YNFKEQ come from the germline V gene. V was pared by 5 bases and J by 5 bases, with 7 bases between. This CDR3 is CASSLDDQPQHF. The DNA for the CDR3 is TGTGCCAGCAGCTTGGACGATCAGCCCCAGCATTTT.

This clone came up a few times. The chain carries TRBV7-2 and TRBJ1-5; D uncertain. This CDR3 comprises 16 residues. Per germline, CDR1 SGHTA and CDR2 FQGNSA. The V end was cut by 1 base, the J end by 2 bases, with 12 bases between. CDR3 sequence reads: CASSLVGGPGNQPQHF. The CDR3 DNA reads TGTGCCAGCAGCTTAGTGGGAGGGCCGGGCAATCAGCCCCAGCATTTT.

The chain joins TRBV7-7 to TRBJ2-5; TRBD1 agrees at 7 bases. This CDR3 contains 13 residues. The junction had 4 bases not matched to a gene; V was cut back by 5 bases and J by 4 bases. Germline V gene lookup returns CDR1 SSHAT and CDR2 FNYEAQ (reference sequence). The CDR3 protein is CASSSDRAETQYF. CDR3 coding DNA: TGTGCCAGCAGCAGCGACAGGGCAGAGACCCAGTACTTC.

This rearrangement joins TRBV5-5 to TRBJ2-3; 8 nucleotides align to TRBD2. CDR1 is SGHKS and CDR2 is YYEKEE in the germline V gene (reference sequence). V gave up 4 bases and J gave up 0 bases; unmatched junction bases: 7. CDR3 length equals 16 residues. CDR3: CASSHYSGASTDTQYF. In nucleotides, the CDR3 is TGTGCCAGCAGCCACTATAGCGGGGCGAGCACAGATACGCAGTATTTT.

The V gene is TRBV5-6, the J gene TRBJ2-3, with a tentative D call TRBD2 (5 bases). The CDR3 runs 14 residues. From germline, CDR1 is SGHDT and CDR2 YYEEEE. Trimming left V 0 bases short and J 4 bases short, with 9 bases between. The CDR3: CASSLDSVPDTQYF. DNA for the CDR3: TGTGCCAGCAGCTTGGATAGCGTCCCAGATACGCAGTATTTT.